Below, 14 T cell receptor beta chains from the same sample are listed, as sequenced in a study of siplizumab effects on memory and regulatory T cells. The protocol was immunoSEQ multiplex PCR, while the TCRdb copy is restricted to in-frame clones and leaves out a portion. The data contain some 110,000 clones, about 92% of them singletons. Sequenced: CD4+ T cells sorted from blood. The receptors were gathered from a human donor in good health.

This clone was detected only a few times. This chain uses TRBV6-6 with TRBJ1-1; possibly TRBD1 for D (5 bases). This CDR3 is built from 15 residues. With 6 bases removed from V and 0 bases from J, the gap between germline ends came to 14 bases. Germline CDR1 MNHNY, CDR2 SVGAGI (reference sequence). The CDR3 reads CASSGMGGMNTEAFF. For the CDR3, the DNA is TGTGCCAGCAGCGGTATGGGGGGTATGAACACTGAAGCTTTCTTT.

This chain joins TRBV4-2 and TRBJ2-5; 7 nucleotides agree with TRBD2. V dropped 6 bases and J dropped 5; count of bases not matched to a gene: 18. This CDR3 is 17 amino acids long. The germline gives CDR1 LGHNA, CDR2 YNFKEQ. In nucleotides, the CDR3 is TGTGCCAGCAGTCGTCTGGGTAGCGGGTTTAATCAGGAGACCCAGTACTTC. As protein: CASSRLGSGFNQETQYF.

This chain uses TRBV18 with TRBJ1-3, with D perhaps matching TRBD1 (5 bases). CDR1 and CDR2 (germline): KGHSH, LQKENI. The germline V and J ends were trimmed by 3 bases and 3 bases, with 12 bases remaining between them. The CDR3 runs 15 residues. CDR3 bases: TGTGCCAGCTCACCTGACAGTGGAGGTGGAAACACCATATATTTT. Protein: CASSPDSGGGNTIYF.

CDR3 nucleotides: TGTGCCAGCAGCTTGGGTGGGACAGCTAACTATGGCTACACCTTC. It is translated as CASSLGGTANYGYTF. V gene TRBV5-4 combines with J gene TRBJ1-2, with 7 bases matching TRBD1. V was pared by 0 bases and J by 0 bases, with 2 bases of the junction left unmatched. The CDR3 has 15 residues. Germline values: CDR1 SGHNT, CDR2 YYREEE (reference sequence).

The chain employs TRBV19 and TRBJ2-2, with D perhaps assigned TRBD1 or TRBD2 (5 bases each). Germline loops: CDR1 LNHDA, CDR2 SQIVND (reference sequence). Trimming removed 5 bases from V and 6 bases from J, with 10 bases in between. CDR3 length: 13 residues. In nucleotides, the CDR3 is TGTGCCAGTAGTCCGGGGCGCCCCGGGGAGCTGTTTTTT. This sequence encodes CASSPGRPGELFF.

This chain connects TRBV11-2 to TRBJ1-6, with a tentative D call TRBD1 (5 bases). This CDR3 region has 18 residues. Trimming removed 5 bases at V and 7 bases at J, with 24 bases between. The V gene's germline CDR1 is SGHAT and CDR2 FQNNGV. As DNA, the CDR3 is TGTGCCAGCAGCCAAAAGGGTAGCTTTCGGGGCGTCAATTCACCCCTCCACTTT. The encoded protein is CASSQKGSFRGVNSPLHF.

The rearrangement joins TRBV30 to TRBJ1-5, with 9 bases aligning to TRBD1. J lost 9 bases, V lost 5 bases, and 5 bases had no gene match. CDR3 size: 12 residues. The germline V gene encodes CDR1 GTSNPN and CDR2 SVGIG (reference sequence). CDR3 coding DNA: TGTGCCTGGGGGACAGGGCGGGGGCCCCAGCATTTT. Protein sequence: CAWGTGRGPQHF.

The V gene is TRBV28, the J gene TRBJ2-1; TRBD2 matches at 12 bases. The CDR3 has 16 residues. Trimming at V came to 8 bases and at J to 3 bases, leaving 8 bases not matched to a gene. CDR1 MDHEN and CDR2 SYDVKM come from the germline V gene. The CDR3 region is CASGGPSGRVYNEQFF. In DNA form, the CDR3 reads TGTGCCAGCGGTGGCCCTAGCGGGAGGGTCTACAATGAGCAGTTCTTC.

This clone came up once. The V call is TRBV19, the J call TRBJ2-3; no definite D call. CDR3 length equals 15 residues. Germline V lookup: CDR1 LNHDA, CDR2 SQIVND (reference sequence). V was pared by 5 bases and J by 0 bases, with 12 bases between. The CDR3 DNA reads TGTGCCAGTAGTCCTCTTAGATCTAGCACAGATACGCAGTATTTT. This sequence encodes CASSPLRSSTDTQYF.

V gene TRBV11-3 combines with J gene TRBJ2-1, with 14 bases that match TRBD2. Germline-derived CDR1 and CDR2 are SGHNT and YENEEA. The V and J ends lost 4 bases and 3 bases, in that order; junction bases with no gene match: 2. This CDR3 region has 16 residues. The CDR3: CASSSGLAGDYNEQFF. CDR3 in DNA: TGTGCCAGCAGCTCGGGACTAGCGGGGGACTACAATGAGCAGTTCTTC.

The rearrangement links TRBV10-2 to TRBJ1-1; tentatively, D is TRBD1 (6 bases). This CDR3 has 13 amino acids. The V and J ends lost 4 bases and 1 base respectively, with 7 bases between them. Germline V gives CDR1 WSHSY, CDR2 SAAADI. This CDR3 reads CASSAQGNTEAFF. CDR3 DNA: TGCGCCAGCAGTGCACAGGGGAACACTGAAGCTTTCTTT.

This chain uses TRBV2 with TRBJ2-3; D gene uncertain. This CDR3 has 13 residues. The V and J ends lost 7 bases and 0 bases respectively, with 8 bases between them. Germline V lookup: CDR1 SNHLY, CDR2 FYNNEI. The CDR3 coding sequence is TGTGCCAGCACGCAGGATAGCACAGATACGCAGTATTTT. It specifies CASTQDSTDTQYF. Variable domain in full (rest from reference TRBV2 and TRBJ2-3): EPEVTQTPSHQVTQMGQEVILRCVPISNHLYFYWYRQILGQKVEFLVSFYNNEISEKSEIFDDQFSVERPDGSNFTLKIRSTKLEDSAMYFCASTQDSTDTQYFGPGTRLTVL.

The chain carries TRBV7-2 and TRBJ2-7, with 9 bases identical to TRBD1. Germline lookup yields CDR1 SGHTA and CDR2 FQGNSA. The CDR3 runs 14 residues. The trim removed 5 bases at V and 2 bases at J, leaving 4 bases unmatched. The CDR3 region is CASSQTGGTYEQYF. As DNA, the CDR3 is TGTGCCAGCAGCCAAACAGGGGGCACCTACGAGCAGTACTTC. The full variable domain, completed using reference TRBV7-2 and TRBJ2-7, is GAGVSQSPSNKVTEKGKDVELRCDPISGHTALYWYRQSLGQGLEFLIYFQGNSAPDKSGLPSDRFSAERTGGSVSTLTIQRTQQEDSAVYLCASSQTGGTYEQYFGPGTRLTVT.

The V call is TRBV27, the J call TRBJ2-1; 11 positions agree with TRBD2. CDR1 and CDR2 (germline): MNHEY, SMNVEV (reference sequence). The V gene end was trimmed by 4 bases and the J gene end by 4 bases; junction bases not matched to a gene: 9. CDR3 length: 17 amino acids. The CDR3 coding sequence is TGTGCCAGCAGTTATGACAAACTAGCGGGAGTGTACAATGAGCAGTTCTTC. It is translated as CASSYDKLAGVYNEQFF.